This is a list of T cell receptor beta chains from one sample in a study of identical twins. TCRdb reanalysed the 5' RACE reads using MiXCR and keeps one entry per CDR3 protein. The sample has around 490,000 distinct CDR3 sequences, 20% to 25% seen once. The same data also went into a second study, on yellow fever vaccine responses in identical twins.

Source material: CD4+ T cells sorted from blood. The receptors were sampled from a woman younger than 30 in good health. Both conserved end residues are part of each CDR3. Fields, in order: D gene, clone size, J gene, V gene, CDR3 DNA, CDR3 protein. D genes are given only for firm matches. Clone size appears in some rows only: once, few, many, or a class for an expanded clone.

D gene: NA
clone size: NA
J gene: TRBJ2-3
V gene: TRBV7-2
CDR3 DNA: TGTGCCAGCAGCCTCGGACCCGGTACAGATACGCAGTATTTT
CDR3 protein: CASSLGPGTDTQYF

D gene: NA
clone size: NA
J gene: TRBJ2-6
V gene: TRBV20-1
CDR3 DNA: TGCAGTGCTAGGGACCCGACAGGGGCCAACGTCCTGACTTTC
CDR3 protein: CSARDPTGANVLTF

D gene: TRBD1
clone size: NA
J gene: TRBJ1-1
V gene: TRBV12-3/TRBV12-4
CDR3 DNA: TGTGCCAGCAGTTTGTTAGGGACAGGGAACACTGAAGCTTTCTTT
CDR3 protein: CASSLLGTGNTEAFF

D gene: TRBD2
clone size: few
J gene: TRBJ2-7
V gene: TRBV5-1
CDR3 DNA: TGCGCCAGCAGCTCGACTAGCGGGAGATCCTACGAGCAGTACTTC
CDR3 protein: CASSSTSGRSYEQYF

D gene: NA
clone size: NA
J gene: TRBJ2-1
V gene: TRBV6-1
CDR3 DNA: TGTGCCAGCAGGATCCGGGACCATCCATCCTACAATGAGCAGTTCTTC
CDR3 protein: CASRIRDHPSYNEQFF

D gene: TRBD2
clone size: NA
J gene: TRBJ2-1
V gene: TRBV24-1
CDR3 DNA: TGTGCCACCAGTGACCCACGGACTAGCGGGACCAATGAGCAGTTCTTC
CDR3 protein: CATSDPRTSGTNEQFF

D gene: NA
clone size: NA
J gene: TRBJ2-5
V gene: TRBV29-1
CDR3 DNA: TGCAGCGGTAACAGGGTGGGGGAGACCCAGTACTTC
CDR3 protein: CSGNRVGETQYF

D gene: TRBD2
clone size: few
J gene: TRBJ2-2
V gene: TRBV24-1
CDR3 DNA: TGTGCCACCAGTGATGGTAGACTAGCCTCCGGGGAGCTGTTTTTT
CDR3 protein: CATSDGRLASGELFF

D gene: NA
clone size: NA
J gene: TRBJ1-1
V gene: TRBV9
CDR3 DNA: TGTGCCAGCAGCGTAGCTTCGGACGGCGAAGCTTTCTTT
CDR3 protein: CASSVASDGEAFF

D gene: NA
clone size: many
J gene: TRBJ2-1
V gene: TRBV24-1
CDR3 DNA: TGTGCCACCAGTGATTTATTCGGGGAGCAGTTCTTC
CDR3 protein: CATSDLFGEQFF

D gene: NA
clone size: few
J gene: TRBJ2-7
V gene: TRBV10-3
CDR3 DNA: TGTGCCACGACTATCACCTCACAATACGAGCAGTACTTC
CDR3 protein: CATTITSQYEQYF

D gene: TRBD1
clone size: NA
J gene: TRBJ1-1
V gene: TRBV5-1
CDR3 DNA: TGCGCCAGCAGCCAGGGGGGTCTGATGAACACTGAAGCTTTCTTT
CDR3 protein: CASSQGGLMNTEAFF

D gene: NA
clone size: NA
J gene: TRBJ2-1
V gene: TRBV20-1
CDR3 DNA: TGCAGTGCTATCCTGGGATGGGATGAGCAGTTCTTC
CDR3 protein: CSAILGWDEQFF

D gene: NA
clone size: NA
J gene: TRBJ2-1
V gene: TRBV10-3
CDR3 DNA: TGTGCCATCAGTGACACCACAGCCGCCAATGAGCAGTTCTTC
CDR3 protein: CAISDTTAANEQFF

D gene: NA
clone size: NA
J gene: TRBJ2-1
V gene: TRBV11-2
CDR3 DNA: TGTGCCAGCAGCCTAGTCACCCCAGACAGGGAGGCTGCCAATGAGCAGTTCTTC
CDR3 protein: CASSLVTPDREAANEQFF

D gene: NA
clone size: few
J gene: TRBJ2-1
V gene: TRBV10-3
CDR3 DNA: TGTGCCATCAGAGGGGCCGGTAAAAATGAGCAGTTCTTC
CDR3 protein: CAIRGAGKNEQFF

D gene: NA
clone size: few
J gene: TRBJ2-2
V gene: TRBV6-1
CDR3 DNA: TGTGCCAGCACCCGGGAGCTGTTTTTT
CDR3 protein: CASTRELFF

D gene: NA
clone size: few
J gene: TRBJ1-5
V gene: TRBV20-1
CDR3 DNA: TGCAGTGCTAGGGGGCTAGGGGATCAGCCCCAGCATTTT
CDR3 protein: CSARGLGDQPQHF

D gene: TRBD2
clone size: few
J gene: TRBJ2-1
V gene: TRBV10-3
CDR3 DNA: TGTGCCATCAGTGACCTCACCGGGACTAGCGGGTACAATGAGCAGTTCTTC
CDR3 protein: CAISDLTGTSGYNEQFF

D gene: TRBD1
clone size: NA
J gene: TRBJ2-7
V gene: TRBV29-1
CDR3 DNA: TGCAGCGTTGAGAGGACAGGAGTATACGAGCAGTACTTC
CDR3 protein: CSVERTGVYEQYF

D gene: TRBD2
clone size: NA
J gene: TRBJ2-5
V gene: TRBV18
CDR3 DNA: TGTGCCAGCTCACCCTTAGTCGGACTAGCGGGTGACGAGACCCAGTACTTC
CDR3 protein: CASSPLVGLAGDETQYF

D gene: NA
clone size: few
J gene: TRBJ2-7
V gene: TRBV5-1
CDR3 DNA: TGCGCCAGCAGCTTGGAGGGTCCCCTCCTCGAGCAGTACTTC
CDR3 protein: CASSLEGPLLEQYF

D gene: TRBD1
clone size: many
J gene: TRBJ2-1
V gene: TRBV5-1
CDR3 DNA: TGCGCCAGCAGCTTGGCCCCGACAGGGACCTACAATGAGCAGTTCTTC
CDR3 protein: CASSLAPTGTYNEQFF

D gene: NA
clone size: NA
J gene: TRBJ2-3
V gene: TRBV5-6
CDR3 DNA: TGTGCCAGCAGCTCCCTTGGAGGAAATACGCAGTATTTT
CDR3 protein: CASSSLGGNTQYF

D gene: TRBD2
clone size: few
J gene: TRBJ2-2
V gene: TRBV29-1
CDR3 DNA: TGCAGCGCCCCTCGGACAGGCGATGGGACTAGCGGGAGATTAAACACCGGGGAGCTGTTTTTT
CDR3 protein: CSAPRTGDGTSGRLNTGELFF

D gene: NA
clone size: few
J gene: TRBJ2-3
V gene: TRBV12-3/TRBV12-4
CDR3 DNA: TGTGCCAGCAGCTCTCCGTTAGGGCAGGGGTGGATAGATACGCAGTATTTT
CDR3 protein: CASSSPLGQGWIDTQYF

D gene: TRBD2
clone size: few
J gene: TRBJ2-1
V gene: TRBV5-5
CDR3 DNA: TGTGCCAGCAGCACCACCGGGACTACCTCCAGTGAGCAGTTCTTC
CDR3 protein: CASSTTGTTSSEQFF

D gene: NA
clone size: NA
J gene: TRBJ2-3
V gene: TRBV3-1
CDR3 DNA: TGTGCCAGCAGCCAAAGCGGATATACGCAGTATTTT
CDR3 protein: CASSQSGYTQYF

D gene: TRBD2
clone size: NA
J gene: TRBJ2-2
V gene: TRBV3-1
CDR3 DNA: TGTGCCAGCAGCCAACTAGCGGCGACGAACACCGGGGAGCTGTTTTTT
CDR3 protein: CASSQLAATNTGELFF

D gene: NA
clone size: NA
J gene: TRBJ1-1
V gene: TRBV5-1
CDR3 DNA: TGCGCCAGCAGCTTGGGAGTAGGGGGGAACACTGAAGCTTTCTTT
CDR3 protein: CASSLGVGGNTEAFF

D gene: TRBD2
clone size: few
J gene: TRBJ2-3
V gene: TRBV10-3
CDR3 DNA: TGTGCCATCAGCCCTAGCGGGAGGGAAACAGATACGCAGTATTTT
CDR3 protein: CAISPSGRETDTQYF

D gene: TRBD1
clone size: few
J gene: TRBJ1-3
V gene: TRBV12-3/TRBV12-4
CDR3 DNA: TGTGCCAGCAGCTCTGACAGGGCAGTCGGAAACACCATATATTTT
CDR3 protein: CASSSDRAVGNTIYF

D gene: TRBD1
clone size: NA
J gene: TRBJ2-1
V gene: TRBV20-1
CDR3 DNA: TGCAGTGCTAGGGGGGGGACAGGGAACTACAATGAGCAGTTCTTC
CDR3 protein: CSARGGTGNYNEQFF

D gene: NA
clone size: few
J gene: TRBJ2-1
V gene: TRBV6-5
CDR3 DNA: TGTGCCAGCAGTTCTCGAGGGCTACTCCTTGGGCATGAGCAGTTCTTC
CDR3 protein: CASSSRGLLLGHEQFF

D gene: NA
clone size: NA
J gene: TRBJ2-5
V gene: TRBV5-1
CDR3 DNA: TGCGCCAGCAGCTGGGGGGGACAGGCTGAAGAGACCCAGTACTTC
CDR3 protein: CASSWGGQAEETQYF

D gene: TRBD2
clone size: NA
J gene: TRBJ2-7
V gene: TRBV6-1
CDR3 DNA: TGTGCCAGCAGTATCGCCGGGACTAATACCTACGAGCAGTACTTC
CDR3 protein: CASSIAGTNTYEQYF

D gene: TRBD1
clone size: few
J gene: TRBJ1-1
V gene: TRBV7-2
CDR3 DNA: TGTGCCAGCAGCGGGCAGGGGGCGAGAACTGAAGCTTTCTTT
CDR3 protein: CASSGQGARTEAFF

D gene: NA
clone size: few
J gene: TRBJ1-6
V gene: TRBV2
CDR3 DNA: TGTGCCAGCAGTGGGGAGACAGGCCCACCCCTCCACTTT
CDR3 protein: CASSGETGPPLHF

D gene: NA
clone size: NA
J gene: TRBJ2-2
V gene: TRBV12-3/TRBV12-4
CDR3 DNA: TGTGCCAGCACCTTGGGGGTAGCCGGGGAGCTGTTTTTT
CDR3 protein: CASTLGVAGELFF

D gene: TRBD2
clone size: few
J gene: TRBJ2-3
V gene: TRBV10-3
CDR3 DNA: TGTGCCATCAGCGCTAGCGGGGCCAGGGATACGCAGTATTTT
CDR3 protein: CAISASGARDTQYF

D gene: NA
clone size: NA
J gene: TRBJ1-1
V gene: TRBV6-1
CDR3 DNA: TGTGCCAGCAGCCCGGCGGTCGGGAACACTGAAGCTTTCTTT
CDR3 protein: CASSPAVGNTEAFF

D gene: NA
clone size: NA
J gene: TRBJ1-5
V gene: TRBV6-2/TRBV6-3
CDR3 DNA: TGTGCCAGCAGTTACTCGTCTCAGCCCCAGCATTTT
CDR3 protein: CASSYSSQPQHF

D gene: NA
clone size: NA
J gene: TRBJ1-1
V gene: TRBV5-1
CDR3 DNA: TGCGCCAGCAGCCGGTGGGACACCGTTAACACTGAAGCTTTCTTT
CDR3 protein: CASSRWDTVNTEAFF

D gene: TRBD2
clone size: few
J gene: TRBJ2-5
V gene: TRBV11-2
CDR3 DNA: TGTGCCAGCAGCTTAGGGGCAGGGACTAGTCGGTCAAAGGGGACCCAGTACTTC
CDR3 protein: CASSLGAGTSRSKGTQYF

D gene: NA
clone size: NA
J gene: TRBJ2-2
V gene: TRBV5-1
CDR3 DNA: TGCGCCAGCAGCTTGGCCGGGAAGCTCAGCACGAACACCGGGGAGCTGTTTTTT
CDR3 protein: CASSLAGKLSTNTGELFF

D gene: NA
clone size: NA
J gene: TRBJ2-1
V gene: TRBV7-2
CDR3 DNA: TGTGCCAGCAGCCAAACCCAGGGAAGCGCTGAGCAGTTCTTC
CDR3 protein: CASSQTQGSAEQFF

D gene: NA
clone size: NA
J gene: TRBJ2-7
V gene: TRBV7-2
CDR3 DNA: TGTGCCAGCAGCTTATCGACAGCCTACTCCTACGAGCAGTACTTC
CDR3 protein: CASSLSTAYSYEQYF

D gene: TRBD2
clone size: many
J gene: TRBJ2-1
V gene: TRBV7-7
CDR3 DNA: TGTGCCAGCAGCTTAGGACTAGCGGGAGAAGGTGGCTCCTACAATGAGCAGTTCTTC
CDR3 protein: CASSLGLAGEGGSYNEQFF

D gene: NA
clone size: many
J gene: TRBJ2-3
V gene: TRBV7-2
CDR3 DNA: TGTGCCAGCAGCTTAGGGCGGACTAGCACAGATACGCAGTATTTT
CDR3 protein: CASSLGRTSTDTQYF

D gene: TRBD2
clone size: NA
J gene: TRBJ2-2
V gene: TRBV11-2
CDR3 DNA: TGTGCCAGCAGCTTCTTAGCGGGGGGGCCTGACACCGGGGAGCTGTTTTTT
CDR3 protein: CASSFLAGGPDTGELFF

D gene: NA
clone size: few
J gene: TRBJ2-7
V gene: TRBV18
CDR3 DNA: TGTGCCAGCTCACCACCGGGGCCCCAGTACGAGCAGTACTTC
CDR3 protein: CASSPPGPQYEQYF

D gene: NA
clone size: NA
J gene: TRBJ2-5
V gene: TRBV6-5
CDR3 DNA: TGTGCCAGCAGTTACTCTAGGACGGTCGAGAGAACCCAGTACTTC
CDR3 protein: CASSYSRTVERTQYF

D gene: NA
clone size: NA
J gene: TRBJ1-1
V gene: TRBV7-8
CDR3 DNA: TGTGCCAGCAGCTTAGCATGGGGGGCGAACACTGAAGCTTTCTTT
CDR3 protein: CASSLAWGANTEAFF

D gene: TRBD2
clone size: NA
J gene: TRBJ2-7
V gene: TRBV20-1
CDR3 DNA: TGCAGTGCTAGCGTCGCGGGACTAGCCTCCTACGAGCAGTACTTC
CDR3 protein: CSASVAGLASYEQYF

D gene: NA
clone size: few
J gene: TRBJ2-2
V gene: TRBV5-1
CDR3 DNA: TGCGCCAGCAGCTTGAATCAGTTTTCCAACACCGGGGAGCTGTTTTTT
CDR3 protein: CASSLNQFSNTGELFF

D gene: NA
clone size: NA
J gene: TRBJ1-5
V gene: TRBV6-1
CDR3 DNA: TGTGCCAGCTGTCCGGGTTTTTGGAGCAATCAGCCCCAGCATTTT
CDR3 protein: CASCPGFWSNQPQHF

D gene: NA
clone size: few
J gene: TRBJ2-3
V gene: TRBV5-1
CDR3 DNA: TGCGCCAGCAGCTTGGAAGGGTATTCTCTGGATACGCAGTATTTT
CDR3 protein: CASSLEGYSLDTQYF

D gene: TRBD1
clone size: NA
J gene: TRBJ2-5
V gene: TRBV10-3
CDR3 DNA: TGTGCCATCAGCCGGGACAGGTCGGAGACCCAGTACTTC
CDR3 protein: CAISRDRSETQYF

D gene: NA
clone size: few
J gene: TRBJ2-1
V gene: TRBV12-3/TRBV12-4
CDR3 DNA: TGTGCCAGCACCCGGGGGAAAAATGAGCAGTTCTTC
CDR3 protein: CASTRGKNEQFF

D gene: TRBD2
clone size: NA
J gene: TRBJ2-1
V gene: TRBV29-1
CDR3 DNA: TGCAGCGGGCGGACTAGCGGGTTTCAGGGGAATGAGCAGTTCTTC
CDR3 protein: CSGRTSGFQGNEQFF